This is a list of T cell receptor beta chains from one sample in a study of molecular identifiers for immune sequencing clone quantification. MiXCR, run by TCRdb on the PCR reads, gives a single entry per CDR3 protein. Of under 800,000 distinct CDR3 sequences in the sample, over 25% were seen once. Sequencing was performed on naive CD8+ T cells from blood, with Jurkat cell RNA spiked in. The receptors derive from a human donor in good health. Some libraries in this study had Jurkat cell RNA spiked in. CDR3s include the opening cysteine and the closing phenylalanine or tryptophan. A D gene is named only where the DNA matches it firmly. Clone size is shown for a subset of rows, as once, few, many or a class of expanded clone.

cdr3_aa: CASTPGQGWGKQYF; cdr3_length: 14; clone_size: NA; d_call: TRBD1; v_call: TRBV19
cdr3_aa: CASSFAGSGEQYF; cdr3_length: 13; clone_size: many; d_call: NA; v_call: TRBV28
cdr3_aa: CASSQVLGVQETQYF; cdr3_length: 15; clone_size: many; d_call: NA; v_call: TRBV4-1
cdr3_aa: CASSPSEKLVF; cdr3_length: 11; clone_size: NA; d_call: NA; v_call: TRBV28
cdr3_aa: CASSLGPGWAEAFF; cdr3_length: 14; clone_size: once; d_call: NA; v_call: TRBV9
cdr3_aa: CASSWGTGNTIYF; cdr3_length: 13; clone_size: many; d_call: NA; v_call: TRBV5-5
cdr3_aa: CSASSYSQETQYF; cdr3_length: 13; clone_size: few; d_call: NA; v_call: TRBV20-1
cdr3_aa: CASSESGQADEQYF; cdr3_length: 14; clone_size: NA; d_call: NA; v_call: TRBV10-1
cdr3_aa: CASSMGSNEQFF; cdr3_length: 12; clone_size: many; d_call: NA; v_call: TRBV19
cdr3_aa: CASSPIWGDKSYEQYF; cdr3_length: 16; clone_size: few; d_call: NA; v_call: TRBV27
cdr3_aa: CASSLGPGQAGTEAFF; cdr3_length: 16; clone_size: many; d_call: TRBD1; v_call: TRBV5-4
cdr3_aa: CASRLTGSSYNEQFF; cdr3_length: 15; clone_size: NA; d_call: NA; v_call: TRBV13
cdr3_aa: CASSQEVLGAQHF; cdr3_length: 13; clone_size: many; d_call: NA; v_call: TRBV4-1
cdr3_aa: CASSGTEANTEAFF; cdr3_length: 14; clone_size: NA; d_call: NA; v_call: TRBV2
cdr3_aa: CSANRLRGVFQETQYF; cdr3_length: 16; clone_size: few; d_call: NA; v_call: TRBV20-1
cdr3_aa: CASSVRGTPGYEQYF; cdr3_length: 15; clone_size: NA; d_call: NA; v_call: TRBV9
cdr3_aa: CASSPDKHGEPQYF; cdr3_length: 14; clone_size: NA; d_call: NA; v_call: TRBV5-1
cdr3_aa: CASSSTSRSASSYEQYF; cdr3_length: 17; clone_size: few; d_call: NA; v_call: TRBV13
cdr3_aa: CASSQEMDRVTEQFF; cdr3_length: 15; clone_size: many; d_call: TRBD1; v_call: TRBV4-1
cdr3_aa: CASSLTGLFGQRYF; cdr3_length: 14; clone_size: NA; d_call: NA; v_call: TRBV28
cdr3_aa: CASGEGTPYEQYF; cdr3_length: 13; clone_size: NA; d_call: NA; v_call: TRBV12-5
cdr3_aa: CSAGSGGYEQYF; cdr3_length: 12; clone_size: few; d_call: TRBD2; v_call: TRBV20-1
cdr3_aa: CPGEKLFF; cdr3_length: 8; clone_size: many; d_call: NA; v_call: TRBV6-5
cdr3_aa: CASKRRTQETQYF; cdr3_length: 13; clone_size: few; d_call: NA; v_call: TRBV12-3/TRBV12-4
cdr3_aa: CASSLLGDDLHF; cdr3_length: 12; clone_size: NA; d_call: NA; v_call: TRBV27
cdr3_aa: CASSLVGYSNQPQHF; cdr3_length: 15; clone_size: many; d_call: NA; v_call: TRBV28
cdr3_aa: CSVEGVTGELFF; cdr3_length: 12; clone_size: many; d_call: NA; v_call: TRBV29-1
cdr3_aa: CASSPPTGGTTEAFF; cdr3_length: 15; clone_size: NA; d_call: TRBD1; v_call: TRBV5-1
cdr3_aa: CASSDPGTAHYNEQFF; cdr3_length: 16; clone_size: NA; d_call: NA; v_call: TRBV28
cdr3_aa: CASSPGLAGSEQFF; cdr3_length: 14; clone_size: NA; d_call: TRBD2; v_call: TRBV5-5